The 8 T cell receptor beta chains in this list originate from one sample, sequenced in a study of identical twins. TCRdb redid the calling of the 5' RACE reads with MiXCR, one entry per CDR3 protein. The data contain about 700,000 distinct CDR3 sequences, approximately 6.1% of them singletons. Sequenced input: naive T cells sorted from blood. The receptors derive from a man aged 18 to 29 in good health.

This clonotype was found many times. The chain couples TRBV3-1 to TRBJ2-1; D call uncertain. This CDR3 has 15 residues. The V gene lost 2 bases and the J gene lost 2 bases, with 10 bases spanning the gap. Looked up from germline, CDR1 is LGHDT and CDR2 is YNNKEL (reference sequence). CDR3 coding DNA: TGTGCCAGCAGCCAACCTCTAGAACCCTACAATGAGCAGTTCTTC. It is translated as CASSQPLEPYNEQFF.

This clonotype was recorded at least ten times. The chain couples TRBV9 to TRBJ2-2, with a tentative D call TRBD2 (5 bases). CDR3 size: 15 residues. Germline CDR1 and CDR2: SGDLS and YYNGEE. Deletions cut 3 bases from V and 5 bases from J, with 14 bases between. The chain's CDR3 is CASSAPASGTGELFF. The CDR3 DNA sequence: TGTGCCAGCAGCGCGCCGGCCTCGGGAACCGGGGAGCTGTTTTTT.

This clonotype showed up many times. V and J are TRBV5-1 and TRBJ1-1; D is perhaps TRBD1 (6 bases). V was cut by 1 base and J by 3 bases, with 13 bases left in between. The CDR3 runs 15 residues. Germline loops: CDR1 SGHRS, CDR2 YFSETQ. CDR3 coding DNA: TGCGCCAGCAGCTTGACAGGGATCGCGGACACTGAAGCTTTCTTT. Protein sequence: CASSLTGIADTEAFF.

The sample holds many counts of this clonotype. The chain joins TRBV12-3 or TRBV12-4 to TRBJ1-6, with D possibly being TRBD1 (6 bases). V lost 2 bases and J lost 16, with 18 bases in between. The CDR3 length is 14 residues. The CDR3 here is CASSLTRDTLQLHF. The CDR3 DNA reads TGTGCCAGCAGTTTAACCCGGGACACCCTCCAGCTCCACTTT.

The sample holds many counts of this clonotype. V and J are TRBV5-1 and TRBJ2-1; D might be TRBD1 (5 bases). CDR1 and CDR2 from the germline V gene are SGHRS and YFSETQ. The CDR3 has 14 amino acids. Trimming removed 4 bases at V and 8 bases at J, with 16 bases between. This CDR3 is CASSPGPGFYEQFF. DNA for the CDR3: TGCGCCAGCAGCCCAGGGCCAGGGTTTTATGAGCAGTTCTTC.

This clonotype has more than one count but fewer than ten. CDR3 amino acids: CASSPPGEQEAFF. DNA of the CDR3: TGTGCCAGCAGCCCTCCTGGAGAGCAGGAAGCTTTCTTT. The chain has TRBV3-1 and TRBJ1-1, with D hard to call. The CDR3 spans 13 residues. Germline values: CDR1 LGHDT, CDR2 YNNKEL (reference sequence). V lost 4 bases and J lost 8, with 14 bases in between.

This clonotype was counted a few times. The chain couples TRBV30 to TRBJ2-7; 12 positions agree with TRBD2. This CDR3 has 14 amino acids. The ends lost 1 base at V and 7 bases at J; junction bases unmatched: 5. Germline CDR1 and CDR2: GTSNPN and SVGIG (reference sequence). CDR3 in amino acids: CAWSGLAGESEQYV. The CDR3 DNA is TGTGCCTGGAGTGGACTAGCGGGAGAGAGTGAGCAGTACGTC.

There are many counts of this clonotype. This rearrangement joins TRBV12-3 or TRBV12-4 to TRBJ2-1; possible D gene TRBD2, 7 bases. The CDR3 contains 14 residues. The germline V and J ends were trimmed by 6 bases and 9 bases, with 18 bases remaining between them. CDR3 DNA sequence: TGTGCCAGCAGCCGTGAGGGGGGGGTTAGTGAGCAGTTCTTC. This gives the protein CASSREGGVSEQFF.